The next 27 T cell receptor beta chains were all read from a single sample in a study of blood T cell repertoires in COVID-19. This table comes from immunoSEQ multiplex PCR, and its TCRdb copy is limited to in-frame clones, with some not included. The table records some 150,000 clones, more than 75% of them present only once. Sequencing was carried out using peripheral blood. These receptors came from a woman older than 75 with acute or convalescent COVID-19.

In its sample, this clone was seen a few times. The rearrangement uses TRBV15 and TRBJ2-5, with TRBD2 as a possible D gene (5 bases). The CDR3 runs 14 residues. V was trimmed by 0 bases and J by 2 bases, leaving 7 bases between them. Germline CDR1 reads LNHNV; CDR2 reads YYDKDF (reference sequence). Written as DNA, the CDR3 is TGTGCCACCAGCAGAGATACGGGGCAAGAGACCCAGTACTTC. It encodes CATSRDTGQETQYF.

A few counts support this clone. The rearrangement joins TRBV5-4 to TRBJ2-7, with TRBD1 as a possible D gene (5 bases). The CDR3 loop spans 13 amino acids. V was cut by 2 bases and J by 2 bases, with 8 bases left in between. Germline CDR1 SGHNT, CDR2 YYREEE (reference sequence). The CDR3 region is CASSFTGTYEQYF. CDR3 bases: TGTGCCAGCAGCTTCACAGGAACCTACGAGCAGTACTTC.

This chain joins TRBV2 and TRBJ2-5, with D perhaps TRBD2 (5 bases). The CDR3 length is 14 residues. The germline CDR1 and CDR2 sequences are SNHLY and FYNNEI. Trimming stripped 8 bases from V and 3 bases from J, with 16 bases between. CDR3 coding DNA: TGTGCCAGCGCGTTTAGCGTTTGGGAAGAGACCCAGTACTTC. Encoded protein: CASAFSVWEETQYF. Full variable domain (rest looked up from reference TRBV2 and TRBJ2-5): EPEVTQTPSHQVTQMGQEVILRCVPISNHLYFYWYRQILGQKVEFLVSFYNNEISEKSEIFDDQFSVERPDGSNFTLKIRSTKLEDSAMYFCASAFSVWEETQYFGPGTRLLVL.

This clone has a single count. The gene calls are TRBV5-1 and TRBJ2-5; the D is unclear. This CDR3 contains 17 residues. CDR1 is SGHRS and CDR2 is YFSETQ in the germline V gene. Trimming took off 0 bases at V and 1 base at J, with 16 bases between the two ends. In DNA form, the CDR3 reads TGCGCCAGCAGCTTGGATGGCGGCAGTCCACTCCAAGAGACCCAGTACTTC. The encoded protein is CASSLDGGSPLQETQYF.

V and J are TRBV5-4 and TRBJ2-7; the D gene is possibly TRBD1 (5 bases). The CDR3 has 14 amino acids. V was trimmed by 3 bases and J by 2 bases, leaving 12 bases between them. The germline gives CDR1 SGHNT, CDR2 YYREEE (reference sequence). This CDR3 reads CASSSDSMTYEQYF. The CDR3 bases are TGTGCCAGCAGCTCTGACAGCATGACCTACGAGCAGTACTTC.

The chain combines TRBV2 with TRBJ1-2; D gene unclear. There are 13 residues in the CDR3. Germline CDR1 SNHLY, CDR2 FYNNEI. Trimming cost V 1 base and J 2 bases, with 5 bases left between them. The CDR3 DNA reads as TGTGCCAGCAGTGAAGACGGGAACTATGGCTACACCTTC. It yields the protein CASSEDGNYGYTF.

The chain links TRBV11-3 to TRBJ2-1, with D possibly matching TRBD2 (5 bases). This CDR3 comprises 13 residues. V was shortened by 5 bases and J by 7 bases, with 12 bases between the two germline ends. Germline assignment: CDR1 SGHNT and CDR2 YENEEA. The CDR3 loop is CASSIGLRNEQFF. The CDR3 DNA is TGTGCCAGCAGCATTGGACTGCGGAATGAGCAGTTCTTC.

This clone has only a few counts. The rearrangement links TRBV19 to TRBJ1-3; tentative D call: TRBD1 (5 bases). Germline loops: CDR1 LNHDA, CDR2 SQIVND (reference sequence). This CDR3 is built from 15 residues. Between the trimmed V and J ends, which lost 9 bases and 0 bases, there was a span of 15 bases. As DNA, the CDR3 is TGTGCCAGCTCCCCGGACAACTACTCTGGAAACACCATATATTTT. Translation gives CASSPDNYSGNTIYF. The full variable domain, with the rest looked up from reference TRBV19 and TRBJ1-3, is DGGITQSPKYLFRKEGQNVTLSCEQNLNHDAMYWYRQDPGQGLRLIYYSQIVNDFQKGDIAEGYSVSREKKESFPLTVTSAQKNPTAFYLCASSPDNYSGNTIYFGEGSWLTVV.

This clone has more than one count but fewer than ten. The chain joins TRBV28 to TRBJ1-6; 7 bases are a match to TRBD1. The CDR3 is 16 residues long. The J segment lost 7 bases and the V segment lost 4 bases, leaving 10 bases of the junction unmatched. Germline CDR1 and CDR2: MDHEN and SYDVKM. Here the CDR3 DNA reads TGTGCCAGCAGTTCGGGACAGCGGAGTTCCAATTCACCCCTCCACTTT. It codes for CASSSGQRSSNSPLHF.

This chain links TRBV27 with TRBJ1-2, with 8 bases identical to TRBD1. The CDR3 contains 15 residues. V shed 0 bases and J 8 bases; nucleotides not matched to a gene: 8. Germline loops: CDR1 MNHEY, CDR2 SMNVEV (reference sequence). The DNA of the CDR3 is TGTGCCAGCAGTTTATCCTGGACAGGGCAGGCCGGCTACACCTTC. Its protein product is CASSLSWTGQAGYTF.

The chain has TRBV5-1 and TRBJ2-1, with D perhaps matching TRBD1 (6 bases). CDR1 SGHRS and CDR2 YFSETQ come from the germline V gene. There are 13 residues in the CDR3. Trimming shortened V by 4 bases and J by 7 bases, and 12 bases separated the two germline ends. As DNA, the CDR3 is TGCGCCAGCAGCCGTAACAGGGCGAATGAGCAGTTCTTC. It encodes CASSRNRANEQFF.

V gene TRBV7-9 combines with J gene TRBJ2-7; D perhaps matches TRBD2 (5 bases). Deletions cut 5 bases from V and 1 base from J, with 12 bases between. Germline CDR1 is SEHNR and CDR2 is FQNEAQ (reference sequence). The CDR3 is made up of 14 amino acids. CDR3: CASSEGVKSYEQYF. CDR3 nucleotides: TGTGCCAGCAGCGAGGGAGTCAAGTCCTACGAGCAGTACTTC.

This clone has a handful of counts. This rearrangement joins TRBV28 to TRBJ1-2; D is perhaps TRBD1 (5 bases). V was clipped by 5 bases and J by 5 bases, with 9 bases between them. Per germline, CDR1 MDHEN and CDR2 SYDVKM. The CDR3 covers 12 residues. CDR3 bases: TGTGCCAGCAGTAGGGGAGGATATGGCTACACCTTC. This sequence encodes CASSRGGYGYTF.

The chain is built from TRBV5-6 and TRBJ1-5, with TRBD1 identical over 10 bases. Germline assignment: CDR1 SGHDT and CDR2 YYEEEE. The V segment lost 1 base and the J segment 2 bases; nucleotides outside the gene matches: 9. The CDR3 sequence is 18 residues long. This CDR3 reads CASSLFPGQGSGNQPQHF. In DNA form, the CDR3 reads TGTGCCAGCAGCTTGTTTCCGGGACAGGGGTCAGGCAATCAGCCCCAGCATTTT.

This clone showed up just a few times. V is TRBV19 and J is TRBJ1-1; D remains ambiguous. This CDR3 comprises 14 residues. V lost 5 bases to trimming and J lost 1 base, with 11 bases between them. Germline loops: CDR1 LNHDA, CDR2 SQIVND (reference sequence). CDR3 sequence: CASSQRRGNTEAFF. The CDR3 nucleotides are TGTGCCAGTAGTCAAAGGCGCGGGAACACTGAAGCTTTCTTT. The full variable domain, in which reference TRBV19 and TRBJ1-1 provide the parts outside the CDR3, is DGGITQSPKYLFRKEGQNVTLSCEQNLNHDAMYWYRQDPGQGLRLIYYSQIVNDFQKGDIAEGYSVSREKKESFPLTVTSAQKNPTAFYLCASSQRRGNTEAFFGQGTRLTVV.

CDR3 bases: TGTGCCATCAGTGGGGCGGGAGTGGGAGAGACCCAGTACTTC. Amino acid sequence: CAISGAGVGETQYF. The chain has TRBV10-3 and TRBJ2-5; 7 bases agree with TRBD2. CDR1 is ENHRY, CDR2 SYGVKD, per germline. CDR3 length equals 14 residues. The J segment lost 4 bases and the V segment lost 4 bases, leaving 6 bases of the junction unmatched.

This clone was seen a handful of times. V and J are TRBV21-1 and TRBJ2-3; TRBD2 is the table's D call, not checked against the DNA. TRBV21-1 is a recognized pseudogene. The CDR3 sequence is 18 residues long. The CDR3 bases are TGTGCCAGCAGCACCCCCTGGGATGCAGCGGGAGGTTTAGATACGCAGTATTTT. Protein: CASSTPWDAAGGLDTQYF.

CDR3 amino acids: CASSPFNSNQPQHF. CDR3 DNA: TGTGCCAGCTCACCATTTAATAGCAATCAGCCCCAGCATTTT. The rearrangement links TRBV18 to TRBJ1-5; the D is unclear. The CDR3 spans 14 residues. CDR1 KGHSH and CDR2 LQKENI come from the germline V gene. V lost 2 bases and J 0 bases, leaving 5 bases between the germline ends.

The rearrangement joins TRBV6-8 to TRBJ2-2; D call uncertain. The CDR3 length is 13 residues. CDR1 is MNHGY, CDR2 SAAAGT, per germline. The germline V and J ends were trimmed by 2 bases and 10 bases, with 11 bases remaining between them. CDR3 amino acids: CASSYHFRPELFF. The CDR3 nucleotides are TGTGCCAGCAGTTACCATTTCAGGCCGGAGCTGTTTTTT.

The rearrangement links TRBV7-2 to TRBJ2-7, with TRBD1 matching 9 bases. Germline V gives CDR1 SGHTA, CDR2 FQGNSA. The CDR3 contains 14 residues. V was pared by 3 bases and J by 4 bases, with 4 bases of the junction left unmatched. CDR3 loop: CASSFNRGRYEQYF. The CDR3 bases are TGTGCCAGCAGCTTTAACAGGGGGCGGTACGAGCAGTACTTC.

As for this clone: The sample has other DNA sequences that encode this CDR3 too. The chain has TRBV5-1 and TRBJ1-1; D possibly corresponds to TRBD1 (6 bases). The CDR3 sequence is 13 residues long. From germline, CDR1 is SGHRS and CDR2 YFSETQ. V lost 1 base, J lost 10 bases, and 14 bases lay in between. Written as DNA, the CDR3 is TGCGCCAGCAGCTTGACCGGGGGCGGGGGAGCTTTCTTT. Its translation: CASSLTGGGGAFF. Full variable domain (outside the CDR3, taken from reference TRBV5-1 and TRBJ1-1): KAGVTQTPRYLIKTRGQQVTLSCSPISGHRSVSWYQQTPGQGLQFLFEYFSETQRNKGNFPGRFSGRQFSNSRSEMNVSTLELGDSALYLCASSLTGGGGAFFGQGTRLTVV.

This clone has just one count. The chain links TRBV7-2 to TRBJ2-7; 10 bases align to TRBD1. CDR1 is SGHTA and CDR2 is FQGNSA in the germline V gene. After removal of 5 bases from V and 2 bases from J, the junction contained 6 bases not matched to a gene. The CDR3 runs 15 residues. CDR3 nucleotide sequence: TGTGCCAGCAGCCCAGACAGGGGGCGCCCCTACGAGCAGTACTTC. Its protein product is CASSPDRGRPYEQYF.

The chain couples TRBV27 to TRBJ2-7, with 9 bases identical to TRBD1. V was clipped by 7 bases and J by 0 bases; unmatched bases: 7. The CDR3 loop spans 15 amino acids. Germline CDR1 is MNHEY and CDR2 is SMNVEV (reference sequence). CDR3 coding DNA: TGTGCCAGCAAGATAGACAGGGGGAGCTCCTACGAGCAGTACTTC. Its protein is CASKIDRGSSYEQYF.

The chain couples TRBV30 to TRBJ2-5; 9 bases match TRBD1. This CDR3 region has 14 residues. Germline V gene sequence: CDR1 GTSNPN, CDR2 SVGIG (reference sequence). The ends lost 0 bases at V and 5 bases at J; junction bases unmatched: 4. The chain's CDR3 is CAWSVLTGGETQYF. The CDR3 nucleotides read TGTGCCTGGAGTGTACTTACAGGGGGCGAGACCCAGTACTTC.

This sequence joins TRBV6-4 and TRBJ2-3, with a tentative D call TRBD2 (5 bases). This CDR3 spans 13 amino acids. Germline V gives CDR1 MRHNA, CDR2 SNTAGT. Trimming shortened V by 4 bases and J by 4 bases, and 9 bases separated the two germline ends. The CDR3 spells CASSVTAADTQYF. As DNA, the CDR3 is TGTGCCAGCAGTGTAACAGCGGCAGATACGCAGTATTTT.

This clone showed up just once. This chain joins TRBV19 and TRBJ2-1; unclear D gene. V dropped 4 bases and J dropped 0 bases, with 13 bases sitting between them. Germline lookup yields CDR1 LNHDA and CDR2 SQIVND (reference sequence). The CDR3 is 16 amino acids. CDR3 in amino acids: CASSRVLPSSYNEQFF. CDR3 nucleotides: TGTGCCAGTAGTAGAGTATTACCGAGCTCCTACAATGAGCAGTTCTTC.

The chain employs TRBV12-3 or TRBV12-4 and TRBJ1-3; D gene ambiguous. CDR3 length equals 12 residues. V was clipped by 11 bases and J by 0 bases, with 8 bases between them. The CDR3 region is CAGRVSGNTIYF. The CDR3 nucleotides are TGTGCCGGGAGGGTCTCTGGAAACACCATATATTTT.